The rows below give T cell receptor beta chains drawn from one sample of a study of shared clonotypes between healthy human individuals. Generated by immunoSEQ multiplex PCR, the TCRdb table keeps only in-frame clones and is missing some. Here the sample spans 2 million to 3 million clones, approximately 93% being singletons. Sequencing was performed on naive CD4+ T cells from PBMCs. All receptors come from a man younger than 35 in good health. Some clones in this sample may be carry-over from other donors' samples. CDR3s include the opening cysteine and the closing phenylalanine or tryptophan. The order of the fields is J gene, clone size, V gene, D gene, CDR3 DNA, CDR3 protein. A D gene is named only where the DNA matches it firmly. Rows may omit the clone size; those that give it use once, few, many or a size class.

j_call: TRBJ1-2; clone_size: once; v_call: TRBV6-5; d_call: TRBD1; cdr3_nt: TGTGCCAGCAGTTACGACAGGGACTATGGCTACACCTTC; cdr3_aa: CASSYDRDYGYTF
j_call: TRBJ2-1; clone_size: once; v_call: TRBV6-4; d_call: NA; cdr3_nt: TGTGCCAGCAGTGACTCCCCCCAGAGCTCCTACAATGAGCAGTTCTTC; cdr3_aa: CASSDSPQSSYNEQFF
j_call: TRBJ2-1; clone_size: NA; v_call: TRBV6-6; d_call: NA; cdr3_nt: TGTGCCAGCAGGGTGACAGCCTACAATGAGCAGTTCTTC; cdr3_aa: CASRVTAYNEQFF
j_call: TRBJ1-1; clone_size: NA; v_call: TRBV28; d_call: NA; cdr3_nt: TGTGCCAGCACCTCACCCGGTCAATTCAACACTGAAGCTTTCTTT; cdr3_aa: CASTSPGQFNTEAFF
j_call: TRBJ2-7; clone_size: NA; v_call: TRBV20-1; d_call: NA; cdr3_nt: TGCAGTGCTCGGGGCCGGAAGCAGTACTTC; cdr3_aa: CSARGRKQYF
j_call: TRBJ1-2; clone_size: NA; v_call: TRBV28; d_call: TRBD1; cdr3_nt: TGTGCCAGCCTGACATCGGGACAGGGGGCGCGGGGACTCGGCTACACCTTC; cdr3_aa: CASLTSGQGARGLGYTF
j_call: TRBJ1-2; clone_size: NA; v_call: TRBV6-1; d_call: NA; cdr3_nt: TGTGCCAGCAGTGAAGCGCTCTACGCGAACTATGGCTACACCTTC; cdr3_aa: CASSEALYANYGYTF
j_call: TRBJ2-3; clone_size: NA; v_call: TRBV27; d_call: TRBD2; cdr3_nt: TGTGCCAGCAGTTTGGGGCCGGGAGGGCCGCCAGATACGCAGTATTTT; cdr3_aa: CASSLGPGGPPDTQYF
j_call: TRBJ1-2; clone_size: NA; v_call: TRBV11-1; d_call: NA; cdr3_nt: TGTGCCAGCAGCGCCTTCCGAGGGGATTCTAACTATGGCTACACCTTC; cdr3_aa: CASSAFRGDSNYGYTF
j_call: TRBJ2-2; clone_size: NA; v_call: TRBV28; d_call: TRBD1; cdr3_nt: TGTGCCAGCAGTGGAGAGGGACAGGCGGGTGGCGGGGAGCTGTTTTTT; cdr3_aa: CASSGEGQAGGGELFF
j_call: TRBJ1-2; clone_size: NA; v_call: TRBV28; d_call: NA; cdr3_nt: TGTGCCAGCAGTTTACTTACCGGGGTCGAGGGCTACACCTTC; cdr3_aa: CASSLLTGVEGYTF
j_call: TRBJ2-7; clone_size: NA; v_call: TRBV29-1; d_call: NA; cdr3_nt: TGCAGCGTTGGTCCACGTTTGAGCTCCTACGAGCAGTACTTC; cdr3_aa: CSVGPRLSSYEQYF
j_call: TRBJ2-3; clone_size: NA; v_call: TRBV10-3; d_call: NA; cdr3_nt: TGTGCCATCGGCATCGATACGCAGTATTTT; cdr3_aa: CAIGIDTQYF
j_call: TRBJ1-2; clone_size: NA; v_call: TRBV25-1; d_call: NA; cdr3_nt: TGTGCCAGCAGTGAACAGGGAGTAGGCGGCTACACCTTC; cdr3_aa: CASSEQGVGGYTF
j_call: TRBJ2-1; clone_size: NA; v_call: TRBV28; d_call: NA; cdr3_nt: TGTGCCAGCAGTCCAGGGACTCAACGAGGCTCCAATGAGCAGTTCTTC; cdr3_aa: CASSPGTQRGSNEQFF
j_call: TRBJ1-2; clone_size: NA; v_call: TRBV6-5; d_call: NA; cdr3_nt: TGTGCCAGCAGTCGAGGGGGGAATGGCTACACCTTC; cdr3_aa: CASSRGGNGYTF
j_call: TRBJ2-5; clone_size: once; v_call: TRBV9; d_call: TRBD2; cdr3_nt: TGTGCCAGCAGCACTGGGACTAGTCTGTACCAAGAGACCCAGTACTTC; cdr3_aa: CASSTGTSLYQETQYF
j_call: TRBJ1-2; clone_size: NA; v_call: TRBV5-4; d_call: NA; cdr3_nt: TGTGCCAGCAGCTTGGAGGGTATTAGCTACACCTTC; cdr3_aa: CASSLEGISYTF
j_call: TRBJ2-5; clone_size: NA; v_call: TRBV9; d_call: TRBD1; cdr3_nt: TGTGCCAGCAGCGTAGGCGGACAGGAAGAGACCCAGTACTTC; cdr3_aa: CASSVGGQEETQYF
j_call: TRBJ2-1; clone_size: NA; v_call: TRBV6-1; d_call: TRBD1; cdr3_nt: TGTGCCAGCTTTCAAGGAGGACAGGGGGCCAATGAGCAGTTCTTC; cdr3_aa: CASFQGGQGANEQFF
j_call: TRBJ1-2; clone_size: NA; v_call: TRBV19; d_call: NA; cdr3_nt: TGTGCCAGTAGTAGAGGGGAAGGCTACACCTTC; cdr3_aa: CASSRGEGYTF
j_call: TRBJ2-3; clone_size: NA; v_call: TRBV19; d_call: NA; cdr3_nt: TGTGCCAGTAGTATTGCAGGGGCCGGAACAGATACGCAGTATTTT; cdr3_aa: CASSIAGAGTDTQYF
j_call: TRBJ1-2; clone_size: NA; v_call: TRBV7-2; d_call: NA; cdr3_nt: TGTGCCAGCAGCGCAGGCGGAGGCTATGGCTACACCTTC; cdr3_aa: CASSAGGGYGYTF
j_call: TRBJ2-1; clone_size: NA; v_call: TRBV4-3; d_call: TRBD2; cdr3_nt: TGCGCCAGCAGCCAAGTTGGGGCGGGGGGAGGTTACAATGAGCAGTTCTTC; cdr3_aa: CASSQVGAGGGYNEQFF
j_call: TRBJ2-1; clone_size: NA; v_call: TRBV18; d_call: NA; cdr3_nt: TGTGCCAGCTCCCTGGGAAGGGGATCCTACAATGAGCAGTTCTTC; cdr3_aa: CASSLGRGSYNEQFF
j_call: TRBJ2-3; clone_size: NA; v_call: TRBV5-4; d_call: TRBD2; cdr3_nt: TGTGCCACAATGGAGACTAGCAGCACAGATACGCAGTATTTT; cdr3_aa: CATMETSSTDTQYF
j_call: TRBJ1-2; clone_size: NA; v_call: TRBV6-5; d_call: NA; cdr3_nt: TGTGCCAGCAGTTACGCCGGACAGAGATATGGCTACACCTTC; cdr3_aa: CASSYAGQRYGYTF
j_call: TRBJ2-3; clone_size: NA; v_call: TRBV5-1; d_call: NA; cdr3_nt: TGCGCCAGCAGCTTGAGTCTGGGCGGAGATACGCAGTATTTT; cdr3_aa: CASSLSLGGDTQYF
j_call: TRBJ2-5; clone_size: once; v_call: TRBV5-1; d_call: NA; cdr3_nt: TGCGCCAGCAGTACCTTAGCGCGGGAGACCCAGTACTTC; cdr3_aa: CASSTLARETQYF
j_call: TRBJ2-1; clone_size: NA; v_call: TRBV9; d_call: NA; cdr3_nt: TGTGCCAGCAGCGTAGAAACCGGGGAGTGGGGTGAGCAGTTCTTC; cdr3_aa: CASSVETGEWGEQFF
j_call: TRBJ1-4; clone_size: NA; v_call: TRBV5-1; d_call: NA; cdr3_nt: TGCGCCAGCAGCCCAAATCCCGGGACTCCGGAAAAACTGTTTTTT; cdr3_aa: CASSPNPGTPEKLFF
j_call: TRBJ1-1; clone_size: NA; v_call: TRBV19; d_call: NA; cdr3_nt: TGTGCCAGTAGTATACCCCGGGGCACTGAAGCTTTCTTT; cdr3_aa: CASSIPRGTEAFF
j_call: TRBJ2-3; clone_size: NA; v_call: TRBV19; d_call: NA; cdr3_nt: TGTGCCAGTAGCTCGGGACCGCTAGGCGTAGATACGCAGTATTTT; cdr3_aa: CASSSGPLGVDTQYF
j_call: TRBJ2-1; clone_size: NA; v_call: TRBV18; d_call: NA; cdr3_nt: TGTGCCAGCTCACCACCTAGTCTGGCGGATGAGCAGTTCTTC; cdr3_aa: CASSPPSLADEQFF
j_call: TRBJ2-1; clone_size: NA; v_call: TRBV15; d_call: NA; cdr3_nt: TGTGCCACCAGCGGAAATCTCCGGGAGTTGGCCTACAATGAGCAGTTCTTC; cdr3_aa: CATSGNLRELAYNEQFF
j_call: TRBJ2-7; clone_size: NA; v_call: TRBV11-3; d_call: TRBD1; cdr3_nt: TGTGCCAGCAGTCGGACAGGGAACGAGCAGTACTTC; cdr3_aa: CASSRTGNEQYF
j_call: TRBJ2-4; clone_size: NA; v_call: TRBV30; d_call: NA; cdr3_nt: TGTGCCTGGAGCGCTACAGGGGGAGGGGGCATTCAGTACTTC; cdr3_aa: CAWSATGGGGIQYF
j_call: TRBJ2-2; clone_size: NA; v_call: TRBV5-1; d_call: NA; cdr3_nt: TGCGCCAGCAGCTTATCAGGGCTCCCGAACACCGGGGAGCTGTTTTTT; cdr3_aa: CASSLSGLPNTGELFF
j_call: TRBJ2-7; clone_size: NA; v_call: TRBV18; d_call: TRBD1; cdr3_nt: TGTGCCAGCTCACCACCAATCGGGACAGGGCTCTACGAGCAGTACTTC; cdr3_aa: CASSPPIGTGLYEQYF
j_call: TRBJ2-1; clone_size: NA; v_call: TRBV4-3; d_call: TRBD2; cdr3_nt: TGCGCCAGCAGCCTGGGACTAGCAGGGCCCTACGAGCAGTTCTTC; cdr3_aa: CASSLGLAGPYEQFF
j_call: TRBJ1-3; clone_size: NA; v_call: TRBV9; d_call: NA; cdr3_nt: TGTGCCAGCAGCGTAGGTGGAAACACCATATATTTT; cdr3_aa: CASSVGGNTIYF
j_call: TRBJ2-1; clone_size: NA; v_call: TRBV28; d_call: NA; cdr3_nt: TGTGCCAGCAGTTTATACCACGCTAAACACAATGAGCAGTTCTTC; cdr3_aa: CASSLYHAKHNEQFF
j_call: TRBJ2-7; clone_size: once; v_call: TRBV29-1; d_call: NA; cdr3_nt: TGCAGCGTAGCACTATTACGACCCTACGAGCAGTACTTC; cdr3_aa: CSVALLRPYEQYF
j_call: TRBJ1-2; clone_size: once; v_call: TRBV6-5; d_call: NA; cdr3_nt: TGTGCCAGCAGTTACTCCCGGTCGGGGAACTATGGCTACACCTTC; cdr3_aa: CASSYSRSGNYGYTF
j_call: TRBJ2-5; clone_size: NA; v_call: TRBV7-2; d_call: NA; cdr3_nt: TGTGCCAGCAGCTTAGCGCTAGGGGCGGCACAAGAGACCCAGTACTTC; cdr3_aa: CASSLALGAAQETQYF
j_call: TRBJ2-2; clone_size: NA; v_call: TRBV5-1; d_call: TRBD2; cdr3_nt: TGCGCCAGCAAAGCCTTCCTAGCGGGAGACAACACCGGGGAGCTGTTTTTT; cdr3_aa: CASKAFLAGDNTGELFF
j_call: TRBJ1-1; clone_size: NA; v_call: TRBV28; d_call: NA; cdr3_nt: TGTGCCAGCAGTTTATGGGGGGGCACTGAAGCTTTCTTT; cdr3_aa: CASSLWGGTEAFF
j_call: TRBJ1-2; clone_size: NA; v_call: TRBV6-5; d_call: TRBD1; cdr3_nt: TGTGCCAGCAGGCCCGTCGGACAGGCCTATGGCTACACCTTC; cdr3_aa: CASRPVGQAYGYTF